Reported below is one T cell receptor beta chain. Data came from immunoSEQ multiplex PCR; TCRdb stores just in-frame clones and leaves some out. This sample has about 190,000 clones, with roughly 80% found just once. This CDR3 has 13 residues. Germline V gives CDR1 SQVTM, CDR2 ANQGSEA. The germline V and J ends were trimmed by 7 bases and 5 bases, with 17 bases remaining between them. This sample is part of a study of blood T cell repertoires in COVID-19. The sequenced sample was peripheral blood. The chain recombines TRBV29-1 with TRBJ2-5, with a tentative D call TRBD2 (5 bases). This sequence was found in a man aged 45-60 years who had recovered from COVID-19. Here the CDR3 DNA reads TGCAGCGCCATCAGCGGCGCCTGGGAGACCCAGTACTTC. Amino acid sequence: CSAISGAWETQYF.